Following are 18 T cell receptor beta chains from one sample sequenced in a study of breast tumors, draining lymph nodes, adjacent tissues. TCRdb analysed the multiplex PCR reads with MiXCR anew, one entry per CDR3 protein. The sample lists about 170,000 distinct CDR3 sequences, around 33% occurring once. The lymph nodes were axillary draining lymph nodes from breast cancer patients. The sample was axillary lymph node tissue. All receptors come from a female donor with breast cancer. Some clones in this sample may be carry-over from other donors' samples.

This clonotype was detected ten times or more. This chain connects TRBV30 to TRBJ1-3; no firm D call. V dropped 4 bases and J dropped 0 bases, with 7 bases sitting between them. CDR1 and CDR2 (germline): GTSNPN, SVGIG (reference sequence). This CDR3 contains 13 residues. DNA of the CDR3: TGTGCCTGGAACTACGGCTCTGGAAACACCATATATTTT. Protein sequence: CAWNYGSGNTIYF.

This clonotype showed up just once. The J gene is TRBJ2-2, the V gene TRBV20-1; D perhaps matches TRBD2 (6 bases). CDR3 length: 14 residues. Germline V gene sequence: CDR1 DFQATT, CDR2 SNEGSKA (reference sequence). CDR3: CSEGRGTNTGELFF. As DNA, the CDR3 is TGCAGCGAGGGGCGCGGGACGAACACCGGGGAGCTGTTTTTT.

This clonotype was seen repeatedly, ten times or more. CDR3 loop: CASSQLIRGSTDTQYF. CDR3 nucleotides: TGTGCCAGCAGCCAACTCATACGGGGGAGCACAGATACGCAGTATTTT. This rearrangement joins TRBV3-1 to TRBJ2-3; weak D call: TRBD2 (6 bases). The germline V gene has CDR1 LGHDT and CDR2 YNNKEL (reference sequence). This CDR3 has 16 residues. Trimming left V 2 bases short and J 0 bases short, with 12 bases between.

This rearrangement joins TRBV19 to TRBJ2-1, with 10 bases that match TRBD2. Germline CDR1 reads LNHDA; CDR2 reads SQIVND (reference sequence). The V and J ends lost 4 bases and 5 bases, in that order; junction bases with no gene match: 5. CDR3 length equals 15 residues. In DNA form, the CDR3 reads TGTGCCAGTAGTACGTTAGCGGGGGGCCACAATGAGCAGTTCTTC. As protein: CASSTLAGGHNEQFF.

The V and J genes are TRBV7-8 and TRBJ1-1, with a possible D match to TRBD1 (5 bases). V dropped 5 bases and J dropped 5 bases, with 12 bases sitting between them. Germline loops: CDR1 SGHVS, CDR2 FQNEAQ. The CDR3 is made up of 13 amino acids. The CDR3 loop reads CASSPTGGTEAFF. In DNA form, the CDR3 reads TGTGCCAGCAGCCCTACCGGGGGGACTGAAGCTTTCTTT.

Only a few counts were recorded for this clonotype. A much larger clone differs from this one at a single base, so this may be a read error. This chain connects TRBV20-1 to TRBJ1-5; no clear D. The CDR3 spans 16 residues. V dropped 1 base and J dropped 3 bases, with 16 bases sitting between them. In germline, CDR1 is DFQATT, CDR2 SNEGSKA (reference sequence). CDR3 residues: CSARGLKPYTNQPQHF. The CDR3, as DNA: TGCAGTGCTAGAGGACTTAAACCCTATACCAATCAGCCCCAGCATTTT.

The rearrangement uses TRBV12-3 or TRBV12-4 and TRBJ2-6; tentative D call: TRBD1 (5 bases). V was trimmed by 4 bases and J by 12 bases, leaving 22 bases between them. CDR3 length: 16 residues. The CDR3: CASSSPGRPGAGVLTF. The CDR3 DNA reads as TGTGCCAGCAGTTCCCCTGGGCGACCTGGGGCCGGCGTCCTGACTTTC.

In the case of this clonotype: Since the CDR3 does not end with the conserved phenylalanine or tryptophan, this likely comes from a read error. The chain is built from TRBV12-3 or TRBV12-4 and TRBJ2-2; D assignment may be TRBD1 or TRBD2 (5 bases each). The CDR3 has 15 residues. Trimming removed 3 bases from V and 5 bases from J, with 13 bases in between. CDR3 in DNA: TGTGCCAGCAGTTTCACGGGGACGGGGACCGGGGAGCTGTTTTCT. As protein: CASSFTGTGTGELFS.

This clonotype was found many times. V is TRBV30 and J is TRBJ2-7; D perhaps matches TRBD1 (6 bases). Trimming removed 2 bases from V and 2 bases from J, with 10 bases in between. Per germline, CDR1 GTSNPN and CDR2 SVGIG (reference sequence). This CDR3 has 13 amino acids. Here the CDR3 DNA reads TGTGCCTGGAGTCCGGACAGAGCCTACGAGCAGTACTTC. It yields the protein CAWSPDRAYEQYF.

This chain links TRBV14 with TRBJ1-4; D ambiguous. The CDR3 has 13 residues. Germline CDR1 and CDR2: SGHDN and FVKESK. This chain's CDR3 is CARNMPTNEKLFF. The CDR3 DNA reads as TGTGCTCGAAACATGCCAACTAATGAAAAACTGTTTTTT. The full variable domain, its missing parts supplied by reference TRBV14 and TRBJ1-4, is EAGVTQFPSHSVIEKGQTVTLRCDPISGHDNLYWYRRVMGKEIKFLLHFVKESKQDESGMPNNRFLAERTGGTYSTLKVQPAELEDSGVYFCARNMPTNEKLFFGSGTQLSVL.

This clonotype was observed at least ten times. The rearrangement joins TRBV6-5 to TRBJ2-7; 7 bases fit TRBD2. Germline-derived CDR1 and CDR2 are MNHEY and SVGAGI. Trimming at V came to 0 bases and at J to 9 bases, leaving 5 bases not matched to a gene. The CDR3 consists of 13 residues. CDR3 nucleotides: TGTGCCAGCAGTTACTCTGGACCGGGAGGGCAGTACTTC. Translated, it gives CASSYSGPGGQYF.

This clonotype was recorded at least ten times. The CDR3 reads CATSRSSPGLGVGANVLTF. The CDR3 DNA is TGTGCCACCAGCAGATCTTCTCCCGGATTGGGGGTTGGGGCCAACGTCCTGACTTTC. J is TRBJ2-6 and V is TRBV15; D possibly uses TRBD1 or TRBD2 (5 bases each). This CDR3 region has 19 residues. CDR1 LNHNV and CDR2 YYDKDF come from the germline V gene (reference sequence). V was pared by 2 bases and J by 3 bases, with 20 bases between.

The sample holds many counts of this clonotype. The chain uses TRBV20-1 and TRBJ1-2; a weak D match, TRBD1 (5 bases). The CDR3 is made up of 17 amino acids. Germline V gives CDR1 DFQATT, CDR2 SNEGSKA (reference sequence). The V gene lost 6 bases and the J gene lost 3 bases, with 26 bases spanning the gap. The CDR3 protein is CSAGLALRHRPYYGYTF. The CDR3 DNA sequence: TGCAGTGCCGGACTGGCCCTCCGCCACAGGCCGTACTATGGCTACACCTTC.

The chain links TRBV28 to TRBJ1-1, with no clear D. The CDR3 is made up of 13 amino acids. CDR1 is MDHEN and CDR2 is SYDVKM in the germline V gene. V lost 5 bases, J lost 4 bases, and 11 bases lay in between. CDR3 protein: CASSERPATEAFF. For the CDR3, the DNA is TGTGCCAGCAGTGAACGTCCCGCCACTGAAGCTTTCTTT. Full variable domain (rest looked up from reference TRBV28 and TRBJ1-1): DVKVTQSSRYLVKRTGEKVFLECVQDMDHENMFWYRQDPGLGLRLIYFSYDVKMKEKGDIPEGYSVSREKKERFSLILESASTNQTSMYLCASSERPATEAFFGQGTRLTVV.

In this sample, this clonotype turned up many times. The chain employs TRBV6-6 and TRBJ2-3, with D uncertain. V was cut by 6 bases and J by 3 bases, with 10 bases left in between. This CDR3 contains 13 residues. In germline, CDR1 is MNHNY, CDR2 SVGAGI (reference sequence). The CDR3 sequence is CASRTARTDTQYF. CDR3 sequence (DNA): TGTGCCAGCAGAACAGCGAGGACAGATACGCAGTATTTT.

The V call is TRBV5-4, the J call TRBJ2-1, with TRBD2 as a possible D gene (6 bases). V lost 4 bases, J lost 2 bases, and 16 bases lay in between. The CDR3 consists of 16 residues. Looked up from germline, CDR1 is SGHNT and CDR2 is YYREEE (reference sequence). CDR3 sequence reads: CASSPAVRGPYNEQFF. The CDR3 DNA follows: TGTGCCAGCAGCCCGGCCGTGCGGGGACCCTACAATGAGCAGTTCTTC.

This clonotype was observed many times. DNA of the CDR3: TGTGCCATCAGGGGACAGAAGAGCAATCAGCCCCAGCATTTT. Its protein is CAIRGQKSNQPQHF. The gene calls are TRBV10-3 and TRBJ1-5, with 7 nucleotides matching TRBD1. CDR1 is ENHRY and CDR2 is SYGVKD in the germline V gene. V dropped 6 bases and J dropped 1; count of bases not matched to a gene: 3. This CDR3 is 14 amino acids long.

This clonotype was detected many times. The chain carries TRBV12-3 or TRBV12-4 and TRBJ2-2, with 7 bases lining up with TRBD1. The J segment lost 4 bases and the V segment lost 3 bases, leaving 17 bases of the junction unmatched. The CDR3 runs 19 residues. The CDR3 DNA sequence: TGTGCCAGCAGTTTGCAAGGTCTCACAGGGGTGGTGATCACCGGGGAGCTGTTTTTT. Translated: CASSLQGLTGVVITGELFF.